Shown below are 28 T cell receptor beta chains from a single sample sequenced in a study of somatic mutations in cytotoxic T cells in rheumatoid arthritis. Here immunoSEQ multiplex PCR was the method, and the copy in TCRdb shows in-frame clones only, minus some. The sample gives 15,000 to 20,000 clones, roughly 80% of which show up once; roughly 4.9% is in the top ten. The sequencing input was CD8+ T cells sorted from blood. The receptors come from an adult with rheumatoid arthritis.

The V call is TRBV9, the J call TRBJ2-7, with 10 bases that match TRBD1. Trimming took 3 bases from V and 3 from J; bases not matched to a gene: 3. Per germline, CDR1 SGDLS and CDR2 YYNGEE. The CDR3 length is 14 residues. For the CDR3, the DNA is TGTGCCAGCAGCGAAGGACAGGGGGGCTACGAGCAGTACTTC. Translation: CASSEGQGGYEQYF.

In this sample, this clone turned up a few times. The CDR3 loop reads CASSFVANEQYF. CDR3 nucleotide sequence: TGTGCCAGCAGCTTTGTCGCTAACGAGCAGTACTTC. The V and J genes are TRBV5-6 and TRBJ2-7; D gene ambiguous. V was shortened by 2 bases and J by 5 bases, with 8 bases between the two germline ends. This CDR3 is built from 12 residues. CDR1 and CDR2 from the germline V gene are SGHDT and YYEEEE.

CDR3 nucleotides: TGTGCCAGCAGCGCCGTAGGGAACGTCTATGTAGGCTACACCTTC. Its protein is CASSAVGNVYVGYTF. The V gene is TRBV13, the J gene TRBJ1-2; no clear D. The CDR3 contains 15 residues. From germline, CDR1 is PRHDT and CDR2 FYEKMQ (reference sequence). Between the trimmed V and J ends, which lost 5 bases and 8 bases, there was a span of 21 bases.

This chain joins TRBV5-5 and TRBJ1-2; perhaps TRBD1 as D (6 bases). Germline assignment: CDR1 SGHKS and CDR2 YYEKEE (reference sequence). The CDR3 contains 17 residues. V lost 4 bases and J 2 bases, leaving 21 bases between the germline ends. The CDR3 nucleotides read TGTGCCAGCAGCATCGGACAGCTCATGGGTAGAAACTATGGCTACACCTTC. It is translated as CASSIGQLMGRNYGYTF.

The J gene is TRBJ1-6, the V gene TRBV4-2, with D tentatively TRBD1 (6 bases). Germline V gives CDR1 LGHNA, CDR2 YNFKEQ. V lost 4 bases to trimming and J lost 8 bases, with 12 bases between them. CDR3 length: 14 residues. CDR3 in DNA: TGTGCCAGCAGCCCAAACAGGGCGGATTCACCCCTCCACTTT. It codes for CASSPNRADSPLHF.

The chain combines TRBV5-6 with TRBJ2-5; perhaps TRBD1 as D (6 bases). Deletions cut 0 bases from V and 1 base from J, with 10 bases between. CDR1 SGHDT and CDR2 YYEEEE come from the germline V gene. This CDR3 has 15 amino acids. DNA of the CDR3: TGTGCCAGCAGCTTGGTGGGGGCGGGCCAAGAGACCCAGTACTTC. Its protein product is CASSLVGAGQETQYF.

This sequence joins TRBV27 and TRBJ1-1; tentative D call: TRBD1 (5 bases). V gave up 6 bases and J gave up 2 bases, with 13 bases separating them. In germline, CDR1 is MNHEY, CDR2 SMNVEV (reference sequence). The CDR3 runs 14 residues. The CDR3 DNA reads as TGTGCCAGCAGCCCGGGGACGTTTAACACTGAAGCTTTCTTT. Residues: CASSPGTFNTEAFF.

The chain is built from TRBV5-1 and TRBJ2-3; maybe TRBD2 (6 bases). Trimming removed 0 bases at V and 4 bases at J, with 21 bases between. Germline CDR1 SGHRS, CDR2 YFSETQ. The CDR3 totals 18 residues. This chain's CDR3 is CASSLANPFRGYADTQYF. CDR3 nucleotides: TGCGCCAGCAGCTTGGCCAATCCGTTCCGGGGGTACGCAGATACGCAGTATTTT.

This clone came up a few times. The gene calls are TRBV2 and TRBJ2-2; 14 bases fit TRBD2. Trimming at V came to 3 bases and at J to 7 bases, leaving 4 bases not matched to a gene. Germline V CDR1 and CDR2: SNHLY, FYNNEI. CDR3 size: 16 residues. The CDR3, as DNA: TGTGCCAGCAGTGAGGGACTAGCGGGGGCCAGCGGGGAGCTGTTTTTT. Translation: CASSEGLAGASGELFF.

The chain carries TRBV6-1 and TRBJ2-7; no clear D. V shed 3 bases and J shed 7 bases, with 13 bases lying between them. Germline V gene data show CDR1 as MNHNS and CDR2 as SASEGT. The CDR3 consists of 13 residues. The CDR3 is CASSDRSYEEQYF. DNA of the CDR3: TGTGCCAGCAGTGATAGGTCCTACGAAGAGCAGTACTTC.

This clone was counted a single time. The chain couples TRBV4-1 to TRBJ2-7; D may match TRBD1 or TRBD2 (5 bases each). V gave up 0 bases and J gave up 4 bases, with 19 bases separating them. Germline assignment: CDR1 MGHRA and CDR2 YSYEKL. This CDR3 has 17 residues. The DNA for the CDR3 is TGCGCCAGCAGCCAAGATTCGGGGCAGGGAAAAAGATACGAGCAGTACTTC. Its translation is CASSQDSGQGKRYEQYF.

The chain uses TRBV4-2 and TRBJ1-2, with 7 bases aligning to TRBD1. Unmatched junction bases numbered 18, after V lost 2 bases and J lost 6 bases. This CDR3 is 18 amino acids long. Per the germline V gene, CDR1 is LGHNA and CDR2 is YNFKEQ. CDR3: CASSQPPIEGQSGDGYTF. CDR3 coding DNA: TGTGCCAGCAGCCAACCTCCCATAGAGGGACAGTCAGGGGATGGCTACACCTTC.

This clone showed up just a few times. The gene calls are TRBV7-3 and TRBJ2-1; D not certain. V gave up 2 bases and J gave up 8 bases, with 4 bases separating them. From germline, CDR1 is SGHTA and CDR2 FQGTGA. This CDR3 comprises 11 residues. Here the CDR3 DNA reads TGTGCCAGCAGCTTAGGCGATGAGCAGTTCTTC. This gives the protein CASSLGDEQFF.

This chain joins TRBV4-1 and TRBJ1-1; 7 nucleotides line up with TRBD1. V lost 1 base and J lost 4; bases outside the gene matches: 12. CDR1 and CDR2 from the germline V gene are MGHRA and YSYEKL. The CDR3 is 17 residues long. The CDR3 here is CASSQGRGTGAVTEAFF. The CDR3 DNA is TGCGCCAGCAGCCAAGGTCGCGGCACAGGGGCGGTCACTGAAGCTTTCTTT.

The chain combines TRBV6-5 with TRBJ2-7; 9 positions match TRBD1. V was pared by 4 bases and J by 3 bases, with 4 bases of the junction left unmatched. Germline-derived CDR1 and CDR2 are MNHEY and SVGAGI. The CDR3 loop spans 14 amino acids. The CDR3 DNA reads TGTGCCAGCAGTTGGGGACAGGGAGTCTACGAGCAGTACTTC. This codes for CASSWGQGVYEQYF.

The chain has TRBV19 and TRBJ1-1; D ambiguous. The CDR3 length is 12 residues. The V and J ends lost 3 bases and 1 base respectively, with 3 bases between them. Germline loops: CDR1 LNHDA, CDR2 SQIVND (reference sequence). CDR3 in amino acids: CASSIGNTEAFF. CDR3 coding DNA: TGTGCCAGTAGTATTGGGAACACTGAAGCTTTCTTT. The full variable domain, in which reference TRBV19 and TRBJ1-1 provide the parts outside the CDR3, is DGGITQSPKYLFRKEGQNVTLSCEQNLNHDAMYWYRQDPGQGLRLIYYSQIVNDFQKGDIAEGYSVSREKKESFPLTVTSAQKNPTAFYLCASSIGNTEAFFGQGTRLTVV.

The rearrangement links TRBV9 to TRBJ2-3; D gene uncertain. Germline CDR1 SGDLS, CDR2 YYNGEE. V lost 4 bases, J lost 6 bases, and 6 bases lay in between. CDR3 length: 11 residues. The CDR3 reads CASSIGDTQYF. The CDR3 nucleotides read TGTGCCAGCAGCATAGGGGATACGCAGTATTTT.

As DNA, the CDR3 is TGTGCCAGCAGCCCCAAGAGGATTTCGGACTACGAGCAGTACTTC. Translated, it gives CASSPKRISDYEQYF. The chain uses TRBV27 and TRBJ2-7, with no clear D. This CDR3 is 15 amino acids long. V lost 6 bases and J 3 bases, leaving 18 bases between the germline ends. Germline loops: CDR1 MNHEY, CDR2 SMNVEV (reference sequence).

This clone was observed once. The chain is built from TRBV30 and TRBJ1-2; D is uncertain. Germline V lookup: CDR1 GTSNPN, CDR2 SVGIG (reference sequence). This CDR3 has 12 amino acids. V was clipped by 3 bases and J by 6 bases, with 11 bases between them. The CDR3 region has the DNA TGTGCCTGGAGGCTGGGTGGGGATGGCTACACCTTC. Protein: CAWRLGGDGYTF.

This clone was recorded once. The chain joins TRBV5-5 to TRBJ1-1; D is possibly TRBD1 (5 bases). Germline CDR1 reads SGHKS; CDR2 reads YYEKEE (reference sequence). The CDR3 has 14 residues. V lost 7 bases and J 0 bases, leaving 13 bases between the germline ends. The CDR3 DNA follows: TGTGCCAGCGGAGAGACAGAAGTGAACACTGAAGCTTTCTTT. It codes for CASGETEVNTEAFF. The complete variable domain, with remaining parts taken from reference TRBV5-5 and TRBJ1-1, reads DAGVTQSPTHLIKTRGQQVTLRCSPISGHKSVSWYQQVLGQGPQFIFQYYEKEERGRGNFPDRFSARQFPNYSSELNVNALLLGDSALYLCASGETEVNTEAFFGQGTRLTVV.

CDR3 in DNA: TGTGCCAGTACCATTGGGGGGTCGAGCACAGATACGCAGTATTTT. This sequence encodes CASTIGGSSTDTQYF. The chain is built from TRBV19 and TRBJ2-3; D is perhaps TRBD2 (6 bases). The CDR3 spans 15 residues. The V end was cut by 7 bases, the J end by 0 bases, with 14 bases between. Germline lookup yields CDR1 LNHDA and CDR2 SQIVND (reference sequence).

CDR3: CASSGSIQDPYEQYF. The CDR3 DNA is TGTGCCAGCAGTGGTAGCATCCAGGACCCCTACGAGCAGTACTTC. J is TRBJ2-7 and V is TRBV6-1; D is ambiguous. The CDR3 has 15 amino acids. V was trimmed by 4 bases and J by 2 bases, leaving 15 bases between them. CDR1 and CDR2 (germline): MNHNS, SASEGT.

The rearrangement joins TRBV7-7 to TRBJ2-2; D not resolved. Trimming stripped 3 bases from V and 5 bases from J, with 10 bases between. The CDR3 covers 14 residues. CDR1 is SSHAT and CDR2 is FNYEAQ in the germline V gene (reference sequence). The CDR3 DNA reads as TGTGCCAGCAGCTTTATTGGATTGACCGGGGAGCTGTTTTTT. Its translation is CASSFIGLTGELFF.

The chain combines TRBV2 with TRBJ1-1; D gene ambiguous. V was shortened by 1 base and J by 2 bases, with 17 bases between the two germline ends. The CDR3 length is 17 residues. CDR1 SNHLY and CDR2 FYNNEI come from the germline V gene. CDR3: CASSEEPIVVTNTEAFF. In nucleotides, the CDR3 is TGTGCCAGCAGTGAAGAGCCAATCGTGGTCACAAACACTGAAGCTTTCTTT.

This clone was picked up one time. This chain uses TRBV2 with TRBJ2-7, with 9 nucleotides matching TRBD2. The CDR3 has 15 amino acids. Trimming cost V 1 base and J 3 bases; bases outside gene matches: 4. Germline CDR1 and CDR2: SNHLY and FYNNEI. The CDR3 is CASSEGLAGIYEQYF. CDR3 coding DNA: TGTGCCAGCAGTGAAGGGCTAGCGGGGATCTACGAGCAGTACTTC.

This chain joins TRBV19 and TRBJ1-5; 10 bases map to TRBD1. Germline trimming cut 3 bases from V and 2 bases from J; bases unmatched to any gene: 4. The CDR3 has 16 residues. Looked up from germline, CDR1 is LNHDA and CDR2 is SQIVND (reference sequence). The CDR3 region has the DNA TGTGCCAGTAGTATGACCGGGACAGGGGGCAATCAGCCCCAGCATTTT. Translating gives CASSMTGTGGNQPQHF.

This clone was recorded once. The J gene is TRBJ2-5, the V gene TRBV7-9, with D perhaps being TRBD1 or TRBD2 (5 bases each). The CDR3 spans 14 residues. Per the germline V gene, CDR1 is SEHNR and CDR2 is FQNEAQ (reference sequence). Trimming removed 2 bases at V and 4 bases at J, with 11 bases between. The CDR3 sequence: CASSLSPRGETQYF. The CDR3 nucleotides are TGTGCCAGCAGCTTAAGTCCGAGGGGAGAGACCCAGTACTTC. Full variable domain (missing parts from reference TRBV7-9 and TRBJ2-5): DTGVSQNPRHKITKRGQNVTFRCDPISEHNRLYWYRQTLGQGPEFLTYFQNEAQLEKSRLLSDRFSAERPKGSFSTLEIQRTEQGDSAMYLCASSLSPRGETQYFGPGTRLLVL.

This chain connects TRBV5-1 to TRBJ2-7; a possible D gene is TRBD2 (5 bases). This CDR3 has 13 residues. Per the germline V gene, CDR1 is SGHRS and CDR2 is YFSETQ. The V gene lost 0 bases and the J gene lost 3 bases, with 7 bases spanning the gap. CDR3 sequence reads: CASSLAGVYEQYF. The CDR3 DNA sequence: TGCGCCAGCAGCTTGGCCGGGGTCTACGAGCAGTACTTC.